The source of this TCR beta chain is a study of identical twins. Ten or more counts support this clonotype. V was trimmed by 7 bases and J by 6 bases, leaving 9 bases between them. The CDR3 totals 12 residues. TCRdb used MiXCR to reprocess the 5' RACE reads, holding one entry per CDR3 protein. The sample gives 250,000 or so distinct CDR3 sequences, about 8.9% of which show up once; roughly 3.1% is in the top ten. These same records also appear under a second study, on yellow fever vaccine responses in identical twins.

This chain connects TRBV12-3 or TRBV12-4 to TRBJ2-2, with D perhaps given as TRBD1 or TRBD2 (5 bases each). Sequencing was done on a sample of CD8+ T cells sorted from blood. The receptor was isolated from a woman younger than 30 in good health. The DNA for the CDR3 is TGTGCCAGCACCCCGGGACCCGGGGAGCTGTTTTTT. The encoded protein is CASTPGPGELFF.